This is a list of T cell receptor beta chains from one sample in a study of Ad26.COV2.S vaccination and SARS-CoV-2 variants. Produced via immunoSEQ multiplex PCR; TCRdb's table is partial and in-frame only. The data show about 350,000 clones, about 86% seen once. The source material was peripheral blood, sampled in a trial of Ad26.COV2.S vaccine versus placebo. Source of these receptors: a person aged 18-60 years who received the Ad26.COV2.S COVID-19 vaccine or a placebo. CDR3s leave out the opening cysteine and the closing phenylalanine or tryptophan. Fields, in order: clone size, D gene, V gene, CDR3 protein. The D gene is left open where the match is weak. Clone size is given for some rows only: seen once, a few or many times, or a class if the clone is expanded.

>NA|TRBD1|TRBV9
ASSDRDSSLSGANVLT
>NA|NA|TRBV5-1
ASSLNWQADSPLH
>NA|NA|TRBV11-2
ASSLTNTEAF
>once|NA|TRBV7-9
ASSFSGARTEAF
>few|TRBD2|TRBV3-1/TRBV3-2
ASSQRLAGGYNEQF
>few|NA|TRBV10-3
AIRPSEGPYEQY
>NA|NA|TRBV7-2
ASSSGQRYEQY
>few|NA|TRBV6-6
ASSLSGGGLNTEAF
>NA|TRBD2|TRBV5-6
ASSSSGGANEQY
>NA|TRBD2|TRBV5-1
ASSLGTSGNTGELF
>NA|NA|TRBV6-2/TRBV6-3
ASSYSGQGTYEQY
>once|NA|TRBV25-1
ASSRRVRETQY
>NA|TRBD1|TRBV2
ASSGGPGGTEAF
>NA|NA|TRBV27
ASSLRHRLEDTQY
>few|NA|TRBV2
ASRRTVTNYGYT
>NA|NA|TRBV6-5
ASSTGVRAF
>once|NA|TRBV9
ASSSREGNTEAF
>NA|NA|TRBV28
ASSLSGVGQNEQY
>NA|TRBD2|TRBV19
ASSITSGVWDEQY
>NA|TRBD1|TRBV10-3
AISETGTGLGNSPLH
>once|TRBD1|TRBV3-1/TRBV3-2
ASSGFSGTGLHGYT
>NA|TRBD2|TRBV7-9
ASSFGGGLTNTGELF
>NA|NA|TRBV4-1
ASSLSPRQHSGANVLT
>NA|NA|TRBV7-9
ASSRDNRAYGYT
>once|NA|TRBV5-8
ASSLGLRNQPQH
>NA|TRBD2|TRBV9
ASSVARGLAGGETQY